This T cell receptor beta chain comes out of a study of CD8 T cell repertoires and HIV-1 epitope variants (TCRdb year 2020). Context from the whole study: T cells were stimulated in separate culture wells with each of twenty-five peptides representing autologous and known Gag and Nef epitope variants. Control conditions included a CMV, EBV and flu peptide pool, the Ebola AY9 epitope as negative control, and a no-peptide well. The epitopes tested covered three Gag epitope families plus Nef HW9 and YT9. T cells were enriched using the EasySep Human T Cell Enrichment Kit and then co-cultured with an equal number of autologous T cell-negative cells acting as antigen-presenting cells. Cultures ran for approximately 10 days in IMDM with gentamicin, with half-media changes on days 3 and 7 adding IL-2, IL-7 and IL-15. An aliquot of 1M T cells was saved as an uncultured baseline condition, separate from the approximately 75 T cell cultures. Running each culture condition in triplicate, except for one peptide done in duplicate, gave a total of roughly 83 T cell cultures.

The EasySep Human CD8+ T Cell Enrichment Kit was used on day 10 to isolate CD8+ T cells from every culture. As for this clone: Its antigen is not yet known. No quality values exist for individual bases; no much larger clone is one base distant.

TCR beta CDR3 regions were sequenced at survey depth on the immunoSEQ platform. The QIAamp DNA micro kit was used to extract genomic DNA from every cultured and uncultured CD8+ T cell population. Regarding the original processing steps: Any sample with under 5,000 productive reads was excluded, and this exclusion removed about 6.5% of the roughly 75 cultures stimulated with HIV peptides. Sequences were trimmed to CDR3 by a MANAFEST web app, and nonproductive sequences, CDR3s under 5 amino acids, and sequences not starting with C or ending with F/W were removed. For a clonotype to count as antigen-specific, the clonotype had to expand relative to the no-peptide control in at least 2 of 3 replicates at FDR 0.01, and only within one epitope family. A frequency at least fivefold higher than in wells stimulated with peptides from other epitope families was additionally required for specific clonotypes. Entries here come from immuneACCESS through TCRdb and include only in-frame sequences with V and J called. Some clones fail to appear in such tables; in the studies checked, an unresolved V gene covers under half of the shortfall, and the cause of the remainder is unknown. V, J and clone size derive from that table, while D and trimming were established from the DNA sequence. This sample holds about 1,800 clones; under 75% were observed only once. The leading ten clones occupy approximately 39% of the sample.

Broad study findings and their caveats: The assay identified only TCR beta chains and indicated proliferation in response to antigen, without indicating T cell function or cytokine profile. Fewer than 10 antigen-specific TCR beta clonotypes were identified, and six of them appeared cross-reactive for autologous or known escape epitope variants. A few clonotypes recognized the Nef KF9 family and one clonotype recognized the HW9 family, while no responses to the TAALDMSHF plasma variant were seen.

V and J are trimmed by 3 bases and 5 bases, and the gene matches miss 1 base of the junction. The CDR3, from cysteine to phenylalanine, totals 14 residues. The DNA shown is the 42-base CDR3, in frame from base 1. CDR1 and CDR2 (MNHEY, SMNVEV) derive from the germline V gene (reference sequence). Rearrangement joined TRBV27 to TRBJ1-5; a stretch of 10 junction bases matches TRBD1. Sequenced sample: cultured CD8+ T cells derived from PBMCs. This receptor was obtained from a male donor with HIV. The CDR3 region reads CASSFGTGDQPQHF. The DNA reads TGTGCCAGCAGTTTCGGGACAGGGGATCAGCCCCAGCATTTT.